These T cell receptor beta chains were read from a single sample in a study of Ad26.COV2.S vaccination and SARS-CoV-2 variants. TCRdb's copy holds only in-frame clones and misses some; the assay was immunoSEQ multiplex PCR. This sample carries more than 85,000 clones, less than 85% of them seen once, and the ten largest clones take roughly 17%. Sequences were derived from peripheral blood, sampled after recovery from COVID-19. These receptor sequences come from a human donor who had recovered from COVID-19. Both conserved end residues are part of each CDR3. Fields, in order: V gene, J gene, D gene, clone size, CDR3 DNA, CDR3 protein. The D gene is left open where the match is weak. Size values are once, few and many counts, or a class for expanded clones, and some rows have none.

v_gene: TRBV19; j_gene: TRBJ2-7; d_gene: TRBD1; abundance: many; CDR3nt: TGTGCCAGTAGTATAGGACAGGGGGCGTACGAGCAGTACTTC; CDR3aa: CASSIGQGAYEQYF
v_gene: TRBV4-3; j_gene: TRBJ1-3; d_gene: .; abundance: .; CDR3nt: TGCGCCAGCAGCCAAGACCGGGTGTCTGGAAACACCATATATTTT; CDR3aa: CASSQDRVSGNTIYF
v_gene: TRBV21-1; j_gene: TRBJ1-1; d_gene: .; abundance: .; CDR3nt: TGTGCCAGCAGCATCCTAGAAGGGGGCCGGGTGGCTTTCTTT; CDR3aa: CASSILEGGRVAFF
v_gene: TRBV19; j_gene: TRBJ1-2; d_gene: .; abundance: few; CDR3nt: TGTGCCAGTAGTATCACTGCAGGGACTAACTATGGCTACACCTTC; CDR3aa: CASSITAGTNYGYTF
v_gene: TRBV9; j_gene: TRBJ2-2; d_gene: TRBD2; abundance: .; CDR3nt: TGTGCCAGCAGCGTAGCTCTAGCGGGGGTTACTGCCGGGGAGCTGTTTTTT; CDR3aa: CASSVALAGVTAGELFF
v_gene: TRBV19; j_gene: TRBJ2-7; d_gene: .; abundance: .; CDR3nt: TGTGCCAGTAGTCAGAGAATTGGCGGTCCCTACGAGCAGTACTTC; CDR3aa: CASSQRIGGPYEQYF
v_gene: TRBV19; j_gene: TRBJ1-4; d_gene: .; abundance: once; CDR3nt: TGTGCCAGTAGTCCCGGACGGGCTAATGAAAAACTGTTTTTT; CDR3aa: CASSPGRANEKLFF
v_gene: TRBV10-3; j_gene: TRBJ1-2; d_gene: .; abundance: .; CDR3nt: TGTGCCATCGGCACAGGGTATGGCTACACCTTC; CDR3aa: CAIGTGYGYTF
v_gene: TRBV11-2; j_gene: TRBJ2-7; d_gene: .; abundance: .; CDR3nt: TGTGCCAGCAGCCTACACGGGACGTACAGCTCCTACGAGCAGTACTTC; CDR3aa: CASSLHGTYSSYEQYF
v_gene: TRBV5-4; j_gene: TRBJ1-2; d_gene: .; abundance: .; CDR3nt: TGTGCCAGCAGCTTGGCCCGGACAGTTTCTTATGGCTACACCTTC; CDR3aa: CASSLARTVSYGYTF
v_gene: TRBV30; j_gene: TRBJ2-7; d_gene: .; abundance: .; CDR3nt: TGTGCCTGGAGTGTTTCCCACAGGGCCTACGAGCAGTACTTC; CDR3aa: CAWSVSHRAYEQYF
v_gene: TRBV18; j_gene: TRBJ2-7; d_gene: .; abundance: .; CDR3nt: TGTGCCAGCTCACCGAGTGGGGACTCCTACGAGCAGTACTTC; CDR3aa: CASSPSGDSYEQYF
v_gene: TRBV2; j_gene: TRBJ1-5; d_gene: .; abundance: .; CDR3nt: TGTGCCAGCAGTACCCAGGGGAGCAATCAGCCCCAGCATTTT; CDR3aa: CASSTQGSNQPQHF
v_gene: TRBV28; j_gene: TRBJ1-5; d_gene: .; abundance: .; CDR3nt: TGTGCCAGCAGTATAGGGGGAGCCCAGCATTTT; CDR3aa: CASSIGGAQHF
v_gene: TRBV28; j_gene: TRBJ2-6; d_gene: TRBD1; abundance: few; CDR3nt: TGTGCCAGCCAGGGGGTCTCTGGGGCCAACGTCCTGACTTTC; CDR3aa: CASQGVSGANVLTF
v_gene: TRBV28; j_gene: TRBJ1-4; d_gene: TRBD1; abundance: few; CDR3nt: TGTGCCAGCAGTCCGGGGGACAGGGAGAATGAAAAACTGTTTTTT; CDR3aa: CASSPGDRENEKLFF
v_gene: TRBV5-1; j_gene: TRBJ1-2; d_gene: .; abundance: .; CDR3nt: TGCGCCAGCAGCTTGGACCAACAGGGACTCGGCTACACCTTC; CDR3aa: CASSLDQQGLGYTF
v_gene: TRBV30; j_gene: TRBJ1-1; d_gene: .; abundance: .; CDR3nt: TGTGCCTGGGGGGGCTCGACAGTGAACACTGAAGCTTTCTTT; CDR3aa: CAWGGSTVNTEAFF
v_gene: TRBV30; j_gene: TRBJ1-2; d_gene: .; abundance: .; CDR3nt: TGTGCCTGGGGGGTGTCCTATGGCTACACCTTC; CDR3aa: CAWGVSYGYTF
v_gene: TRBV27; j_gene: TRBJ2-1; d_gene: TRBD1; abundance: .; CDR3nt: TGTGCCAGCAGTTTAAACAGGGGGCGCATTTTGAGTGAGCAGTTCTTC; CDR3aa: CASSLNRGRILSEQFF
v_gene: TRBV4-1; j_gene: TRBJ1-1; d_gene: .; abundance: .; CDR3nt: TGCGCCAGCAGCCAAGATCCGGCACAGGAAGCTTTCTTT; CDR3aa: CASSQDPAQEAFF
v_gene: TRBV4-1; j_gene: TRBJ2-5; d_gene: TRBD2; abundance: .; CDR3nt: TGCGCCAGCAGCCAAGTCCGGGCCGGGGGGGAGACCCAGTACTTC; CDR3aa: CASSQVRAGGETQYF
v_gene: TRBV10-1; j_gene: TRBJ1-3; d_gene: .; abundance: .; CDR3nt: TGCGCCAGCAGTGAGGACACCTCTGGAAACACCATATATTTT; CDR3aa: CASSEDTSGNTIYF
v_gene: TRBV28; j_gene: TRBJ1-4; d_gene: .; abundance: .; CDR3nt: TGTGCCATTTTTCGCCCGGGGCGCGGTGAAAAACTGTTTTTT; CDR3aa: CAIFRPGRGEKLFF
v_gene: TRBV19; j_gene: TRBJ1-2; d_gene: .; abundance: many; CDR3nt: TGTGCCAGTAGCCGACCGGGACATATTAACTATGGCTACACCTTC; CDR3aa: CASSRPGHINYGYTF
v_gene: TRBV6-5; j_gene: TRBJ1-5; d_gene: .; abundance: .; CDR3nt: TGTGCCAGCAGTCCCACCCCTAGCAATCAGCCCCAGCATTTT; CDR3aa: CASSPTPSNQPQHF
v_gene: TRBV5-1; j_gene: TRBJ1-2; d_gene: TRBD1; abundance: .; CDR3nt: TGCGCCAGCAGCCCCGGGACAGGGGATGGCTACACCTTC; CDR3aa: CASSPGTGDGYTF
v_gene: TRBV7-9; j_gene: TRBJ1-1; d_gene: TRBD1; abundance: .; CDR3nt: TGTGCCAGCAGCGACGGACAGGGGTTTACTGAAGCTTTCTTT; CDR3aa: CASSDGQGFTEAFF
v_gene: TRBV10-3; j_gene: TRBJ1-5; d_gene: .; abundance: many; CDR3nt: TGTGCCATCAGTGTAAGCAATCAGCCCCAGCATTTT; CDR3aa: CAISVSNQPQHF
v_gene: TRBV7-2; j_gene: TRBJ1-6; d_gene: .; abundance: few; CDR3nt: TGTGCCAGCAGCCAACGGTGGACCGGTAGTGGTAATTCACCCCTCCACTTT; CDR3aa: CASSQRWTGSGNSPLHF
v_gene: TRBV2; j_gene: TRBJ1-1; d_gene: .; abundance: .; CDR3nt: TGTGCCAGCAGCCTCGACTCCGAAGCTTTCTTT; CDR3aa: CASSLDSEAFF
v_gene: TRBV6-1; j_gene: TRBJ2-7; d_gene: .; abundance: .; CDR3nt: TGTGCCAGCAGTGAAATAGACCGGGGCGTTCAGTACTTC; CDR3aa: CASSEIDRGVQYF
v_gene: TRBV28; j_gene: TRBJ1-1; d_gene: TRBD1; abundance: once; CDR3nt: TGTGCCAGCAGAACAGGGGGGCGAATTGTAAACACTGAAGCTTTCTTT; CDR3aa: CASRTGGRIVNTEAFF
v_gene: TRBV6-5; j_gene: TRBJ1-3; d_gene: .; abundance: .; CDR3nt: TGTGCCAGCACCTCAGGCTCTGGAAACACCATATATTTT; CDR3aa: CASTSGSGNTIYF
v_gene: TRBV7-3; j_gene: TRBJ2-7; d_gene: .; abundance: .; CDR3nt: TGTGCCAGCAGCTTAATGACGCTCTCGACTGCGATGACCTACGAGCAGTACTTC; CDR3aa: CASSLMTLSTAMTYEQYF
v_gene: TRBV27; j_gene: TRBJ1-5; d_gene: .; abundance: .; CDR3nt: TGTGCCAGCAGTTTATCTAGCAATCAGCCCCAGCATTTT; CDR3aa: CASSLSSNQPQHF
v_gene: TRBV5-1; j_gene: TRBJ1-3; d_gene: TRBD1; abundance: .; CDR3nt: TGCGCCAGCAGTCCCGACAGGGCTGGAAACACCATATATTTT; CDR3aa: CASSPDRAGNTIYF
v_gene: TRBV30; j_gene: TRBJ2-1; d_gene: .; abundance: .; CDR3nt: TGTGCCTGCTTCCAGGGCGCCAGCTCCTACAATGAGCAGTTCTTC; CDR3aa: CACFQGASSYNEQFF
v_gene: TRBV3-1/TRBV3-2; j_gene: TRBJ2-5; d_gene: TRBD2; abundance: .; CDR3nt: TGTGCCAGCAGCCCGGGACTAGCGGGGGCCTGGGGGACCCAGTACTTC; CDR3aa: CASSPGLAGAWGTQYF
v_gene: TRBV28; j_gene: TRBJ1-2; d_gene: .; abundance: .; CDR3nt: TGTGCCACCCCTCGGACGGGGACCTATGGCTACACCTTC; CDR3aa: CATPRTGTYGYTF
v_gene: TRBV7-2; j_gene: TRBJ2-7; d_gene: .; abundance: .; CDR3nt: TGTGCCAGCAGCTTATTGGCGGGACCCTCAAGCTCCTACGAGCAGTACTTC; CDR3aa: CASSLLAGPSSSYEQYF